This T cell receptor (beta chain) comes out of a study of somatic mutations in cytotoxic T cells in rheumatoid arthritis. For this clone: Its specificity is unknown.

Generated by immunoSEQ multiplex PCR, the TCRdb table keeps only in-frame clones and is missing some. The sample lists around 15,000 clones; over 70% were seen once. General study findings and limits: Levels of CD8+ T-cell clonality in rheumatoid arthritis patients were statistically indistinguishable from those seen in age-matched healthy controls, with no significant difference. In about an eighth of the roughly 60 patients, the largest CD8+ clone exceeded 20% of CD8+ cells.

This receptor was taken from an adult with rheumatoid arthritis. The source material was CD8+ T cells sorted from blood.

CDR3 protein: CASSVEGGNYGYTF. CDR3 coding DNA: TGTGCCAGCAGCGTAGAAGGGGGAAACTATGGCTACACCTTC. The genes are TRBV9 and TRBJ1-2; possible D gene TRBD1, 6 bases. The germline gives CDR1 SGDLS, CDR2 YYNGEE. V lost 0 bases and J 2 bases, leaving 8 bases between the germline ends. This CDR3 spans 14 amino acids.